This T cell receptor (beta chain) was retrieved from a study of T cells in Graves' hyperthyroidism and ophthalmopathy. Study details: Before any treatment, at initial diagnosis, peripheral blood was collected.

Study-level findings and limits: Researchers found most expanded thyroid clonotypes above 0.001 in blood as well.

When ophthalmopathy did not progress within 18 months, Graves' hyperthyroidism was considered stable. The PBMCs studied were ones that came from about 10 ml fresh peripheral blood. Germline CDR1 and CDR2: SGHAT and FQNNGV. CDR3 length: 11 residues. V was clipped by 7 bases and J by 3 bases, with 7 bases between them. Using RNA transcripts as the source, TCR beta CDR3 regions were amplified. The study used the HTBI primer set for a first-round RT-PCR of the TCR CDR3. One entry per CDR3 protein results from TCRdb running MiXCR on the multiplex PCR reads. The table lists some 560,000 distinct CDR3 sequences, 15% to 19% of them singletons. Points on this clonotype: Its specificity is not known.

What was sequenced was blood. The sequence derives from a woman in her 30s with Graves' hyperthyroidism. The chain employs TRBV11-2 and TRBJ2-7, with D unclear. The CDR3 DNA is TGTGCCAGCACGAGAGGCTACGAGCAGTACTTC. Its protein is CASTRGYEQYF.